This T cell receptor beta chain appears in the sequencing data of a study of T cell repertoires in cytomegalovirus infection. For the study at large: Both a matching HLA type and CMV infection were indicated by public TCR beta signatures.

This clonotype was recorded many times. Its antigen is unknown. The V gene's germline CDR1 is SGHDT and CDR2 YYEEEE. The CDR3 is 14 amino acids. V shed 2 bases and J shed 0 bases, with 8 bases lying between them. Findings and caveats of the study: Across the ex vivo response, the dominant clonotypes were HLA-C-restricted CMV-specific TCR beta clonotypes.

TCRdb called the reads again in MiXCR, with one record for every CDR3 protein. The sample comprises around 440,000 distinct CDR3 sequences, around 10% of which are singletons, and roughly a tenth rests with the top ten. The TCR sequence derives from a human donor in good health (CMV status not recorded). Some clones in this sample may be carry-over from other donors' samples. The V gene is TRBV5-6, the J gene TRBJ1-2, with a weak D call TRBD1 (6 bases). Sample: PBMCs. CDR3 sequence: CASSFGQPNYGYTF. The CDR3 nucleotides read TGTGCCAGCAGCTTTGGACAGCCTAACTATGGCTACACCTTC.